This TCR beta chain comes out of a study of a mutant IDH1 vaccine in newly diagnosed glioma. Remarks on this clone: Its antigen remains unidentified.

Time point denoted: week 47, end of study. The investigators gave 300 ug of mutant IDH1 20-mer peptide in each vaccine dose, together with topical imiquimod. CDR3 length: 14 residues. Germline CDR1 is SGHVS and CDR2 is FNYEAQ. V was trimmed by 5 bases and J by 1 base, leaving 11 bases between them. Profiling relied on immunoSEQ multiplex PCR, and the TCRdb table lists in-frame clones only, not all of them. The repertoire holds over 30,000 clones, approximately 87% seen once, with approximately 12% in the top ten. Study-wide results and caveats: Variations in leading peripheral T cell clonotypes appeared to have no connection with pseudoprogression.

This specimen was PBMCs, taken from a glioma patient whose treatment included an IDH1 peptide vaccine. This TCR was sampled from a woman aged 25 to 45 with glioma. The chain links TRBV7-6 to TRBJ1-1; D is undetermined. CDR3 in amino acids: CASSEPPANTEAFF. CDR3 sequence (DNA): TGTGCCAGCAGCGAACCCCCTGCGAACACTGAAGCTTTCTTT.